This entry concerns a single TCR beta chain. Trimming cost V 4 bases and J 7 bases; bases outside gene matches: 11. Germline CDR1 reads SGHRS; CDR2 reads YFSETQ. This CDR3 spans 15 amino acids. It was with 60 Vbeta and 13 Jbeta primers that the PCR ran. Data came from immunoSEQ multiplex PCR; TCRdb stores just in-frame clones and leaves some out. Of over 80,000 clones listed, roughly 76% are singletons. This sample stems from a study of cytomegalovirus exposure and HLA in healthy donors. This chain joins TRBV5-1 and TRBJ1-1, with 9 bases fitting TRBD1. The sequence was obtained from a man aged 40-50 years in good health and CMV-seronegative. Sequencing used PBMCs. CDR3 nucleotides: TGCGCCAGCAGCGCCCCATGGACAGGGGCTAGTGAAGCTTTCTTT. Its protein product is CASSAPWTGASEAFF. Variable domain in full (rest from reference TRBV5-1 and TRBJ1-1): KAGVTQTPRYLIKTRGQQVTLSCSPISGHRSVSWYQQTPGQGLQFLFEYFSETQRNKGNFPGRFSGRQFSNSRSEMNVSTLELGDSALYLCASSAPWTGASEAFFGQGTRLTVV.